This T cell receptor (beta chain) originates from a study of control samples from healthy donors and cancer patients. Repertoires were generated with immunoSEQ multiplex PCR, while TCRdb's copy carries only in-frame clones and drops some. In the table there are 65,000 to 100,000 clones, around 92% of which are singletons. V lost 6 bases to trimming and J lost 5 bases; unmatched junction nucleotides: 6. Germline values: CDR1 SQVTM, CDR2 ANQGSEA. The CDR3 loop spans 12 amino acids. Sequenced: blood. This receptor was obtained from a man aged 50 or older in good health. The V and J genes are TRBV29-1 and TRBJ1-1; 7 nucleotides align to TRBD1. CDR3 nucleotide sequence: TGCAGCGTCCGACAGGGAGGGACTGAAGCTTTCTTT. It encodes CSVRQGGTEAFF.